Listed below are T cell receptor beta chains from one sample, sequenced in a study of T-cell memory formation after mild COVID-19. TCRdb analysed the 5' RACE reads with MiXCR anew, one entry per CDR3 protein. The table shows approximately 150,000 distinct CDR3 sequences, with 6% occurring only once. Sequenced input: PBMCs or a T cell subset sorted from them (not recorded which). The receptors here all came from an adult woman who had mild COVID-19 (a few samples of this study predate the infection). Cell type and time point are not known. CDR3s leave out the opening cysteine and the closing phenylalanine or tryptophan. D genes are given only for firm matches.

j_call v_call d_call cdr3_aa
TRBJ2-3 TRBV5-1 TRBD2 ASSSGTTNTDTQY
TRBJ2-3 TRBV4-1 NA ASFLDPRGGLSTDTQY
TRBJ2-1 TRBV7-7 TRBD1 ASSPGDRHNEQF
TRBJ1-1 TRBV20-1 NA SARDLGTEAF
TRBJ2-7 TRBV5-5 TRBD1 ASSLAQGEQY
TRBJ2-3 TRBV7-2 TRBD2 ASSFGGSGRTDTQY
TRBJ2-7 TRBV11-2 NA ASSSRGRGAKSFYEQY
TRBJ2-1 TRBV10-3 TRBD2 AISESGLAGNEQF
TRBJ1-1 TRBV12-3/TRBV12-4 NA ASSFLGWGKRRERMNTEAF
TRBJ1-4 TRBV4-1 NA ASSQVTDEKLF
TRBJ2-1 TRBV12-3/TRBV12-4 NA ASSPWASYNEQF
TRBJ2-3 TRBV5-6 NA ASSLATADTQY
TRBJ1-4 TRBV12-3/TRBV12-4 NA ASSLGFGVGEKLF